These 13 T cell receptor beta chains were all obtained from the same sample, sequenced in a study of blood T cell repertoires in COVID-19. Clones were sequenced by immunoSEQ multiplex PCR, and TCRdb holds only the in-frame ones, with some missing. This sample has over 120,000 clones, with about 77% found just once. Sequenced: peripheral blood. These receptors all come from a woman aged 50 to 60 with active or convalescent COVID-19.

This clone has a single count. This chain links TRBV6-1 with TRBJ1-5; the match to TRBD1 covers 8 bases. The CDR3 sequence is 16 residues long. Germline V gene lookup returns CDR1 MNHNS and CDR2 SASEGT. Trimming cost V 1 base and J 6 bases; bases outside gene matches: 8. This chain's CDR3 is CASSEVDREGGQPQHF. Here the CDR3 DNA reads TGTGCCAGCAGTGAAGTGGACAGGGAGGGGGGTCAGCCCCAGCATTTT.

This chain connects TRBV9 to TRBJ1-1; D is possibly TRBD1 (5 bases). The V and J ends lost 2 bases and 7 bases respectively, with 12 bases between them. Germline CDR1 is SGDLS and CDR2 is YYNGEE. The CDR3 covers 13 residues. The CDR3: CASSVRWGDEAFF. CDR3 coding DNA: TGTGCCAGCAGCGTCCGATGGGGGGATGAAGCTTTCTTT.

The rearrangement uses TRBV15 and TRBJ1-2; unclear D gene. Germline values: CDR1 LNHNV, CDR2 YYDKDF (reference sequence). The CDR3 loop spans 14 amino acids. Trimming removed 1 base from V and 4 bases from J, with 10 bases in between. CDR3 region: CATSRAGVGYGYTF. The CDR3 DNA sequence: TGTGCCACCAGCAGAGCCGGGGTGGGCTATGGCTACACCTTC.

This clone was seen a few times. V and J are TRBV11-2 and TRBJ2-1; 8 positions match TRBD2. V lost 5 bases and J lost 8; bases outside the gene matches: 11. The length of the CDR3 is 15 residues. Germline CDR1 and CDR2: SGHAT and FQNNGV. CDR3 amino acids: CASSPRGGAVDEQFF. The CDR3 DNA sequence: TGTGCCAGCAGCCCCCGGGGGGGAGCGGTGGATGAGCAGTTCTTC.

The V and J genes are TRBV4-3 and TRBJ2-7, with 7 bases fitting TRBD1. This CDR3 comprises 15 residues. CDR1 LGHNA and CDR2 YSLEER come from the germline V gene. V lost 3 bases, J lost 0 bases, and 5 bases stayed unmatched. The CDR3 DNA reads TGCGCCAGCAGCCAGGGGGACAGTTACTCCTACGAGCAGTACTTC. Protein product: CASSQGDSYSYEQYF.

V is TRBV2 and J is TRBJ2-3; D is possibly TRBD1 (5 bases). Trimming removed 4 bases from V and 0 bases from J, with 14 bases in between. CDR1 SNHLY and CDR2 FYNNEI come from the germline V gene. The CDR3 is 16 residues long. The CDR3 loop reads CASSGADTLSTDTQYF. CDR3 nucleotide sequence: TGTGCCAGCAGTGGTGCGGACACCCTTAGCACAGATACGCAGTATTTT. Full variable domain (outside the CDR3, taken from reference TRBV2 and TRBJ2-3): EPEVTQTPSHQVTQMGQEVILRCVPISNHLYFYWYRQILGQKVEFLVSFYNNEISEKSEIFDDQFSVERPDGSNFTLKIRSTKLEDSAMYFCASSGADTLSTDTQYFGPGTRLTVL.

The rearrangement links TRBV11-2 to TRBJ2-1; TRBD2 matches 12 bases. V trimming: 5 bases; J trimming: 8 bases; junction bases outside the gene matches: 16. The CDR3 loop spans 18 amino acids. Germline values: CDR1 SGHAT, CDR2 FQNNGV. The chain's CDR3 is CASSLRRLLAGGMDEQFF. CDR3 nucleotides: TGTGCCAGCAGCCTTCGACGTCTACTAGCGGGGGGCATGGATGAGCAGTTCTTC.

With respect to this clone: The junction and the germline gene differ at one end; a read error may be behind it. The genes are TRBV7-7 and TRBJ2-5; 13 nucleotides align to TRBD2. Germline V gene sequence: CDR1 SSHAT, CDR2 FNYEAQ (reference sequence). This CDR3 is built from 17 residues. CDR3 sequence reads: CASSLGTSGALAETQYF. The CDR3 DNA reads TGTGCTAGCAGCTTAGGGACTAGCGGGGCACTCGCTGAGACCCAGTACTTC.

This clone has only a few counts. The J gene is TRBJ1-5, the V gene TRBV4-1, with D unresolved. This CDR3 has 14 residues. The V gene's germline CDR1 is MGHRA and CDR2 YSYEKL. V was shortened by 4 bases and J by 5 bases, with 12 bases between the two germline ends. The CDR3 DNA sequence: TGCGCCAGCAGCCTGGAGGGAGTCTATCAGCCCCAGCATTTT. Its translation is CASSLEGVYQPQHF.

J is TRBJ2-5 and V is TRBV3-1 (or the pseudogene TRBV3-2); D unresolved. The CDR3 is 15 amino acids. Trimming shortened V by 1 base and J by 2 bases, and 11 bases separated the two germline ends. CDR1 is LGHDT and CDR2 is YNNKEL in the germline V gene (reference sequence). For the CDR3, the DNA is TGTGCCAGCAGCCAAGTGAATAGCTTGCAAGAGACCCAGTACTTC. This encodes CASSQVNSLQETQYF.

CDR3 loop: CASNLLGDRGSDTQYF. The CDR3 bases are TGTGCCAGTAATCTCCTTGGGGACAGGGGGTCAGATACGCAGTATTTT. The chain has TRBV19 and TRBJ2-3, with 11 bases that match TRBD1. Trimming cost V 7 bases and J 4 bases; bases outside gene matches: 10. Germline loops: CDR1 LNHDA, CDR2 SQIVND (reference sequence). The CDR3 extends over 16 amino acids. Looking up the rest from reference TRBV19 and TRBJ2-3 gives the full variable domain: DGGITQSPKYLFRKEGQNVTLSCEQNLNHDAMYWYRQDPGQGLRLIYYSQIVNDFQKGDIAEGYSVSREKKESFPLTVTSAQKNPTAFYLCASNLLGDRGSDTQYFGPGTRLTVL.

The genes are TRBV5-4 and TRBJ1-3; 10 nucleotides align to TRBD1. The CDR3 consists of 15 residues. CDR1 and CDR2 from the germline V gene are SGHNT and YYREEE (reference sequence). Trimming cost V 4 bases and J 2 bases; bases outside gene matches: 3. For the CDR3, the DNA is TGTGCCAGCAGCAAAGGGACAGGGGCTGGAAACACCATATATTTT. Protein product: CASSKGTGAGNTIYF.

The chain couples TRBV18 to TRBJ1-1; 9 nucleotides align to TRBD1. Trimming at V came to 3 bases and at J to 8 bases, leaving 7 bases not matched to a gene. The CDR3 extends over 14 amino acids. CDR1 is KGHSH and CDR2 is LQKENI in the germline V gene. The CDR3 sequence: CASSPGYDRGEAFF. The CDR3, as DNA: TGTGCCAGCTCACCCGGTTACGACAGGGGGGAAGCTTTCTTT.